These 22 T cell receptor beta chains share one sample of origin, sequenced in a study of beta chain features in type 1 diabetes. The investigators reverse transcribed all of the isolated RNA, so they sequenced expressed TCRB transcripts. Only in-frame clones appear in the TCRdb table, and some are missing; sequencing was by immunoSEQ multiplex PCR. The sample lists about 620,000 clones, 15% to 19% occurring once. The specimen was naive CD4+ T cells from blood. The receptors here all came from a man between 18 and 35 years old in good health.

This clone was picked up a small number of times. The rearrangement uses TRBV6-6 and TRBJ1-2, with 8 bases lining up with TRBD1. Germline V gives CDR1 MNHNY, CDR2 SVGAGI (reference sequence). After removal of 4 bases from V and 8 bases from J, the junction contained 9 bases not matched to a gene. The CDR3 has 14 amino acids. This CDR3 is CASSFRGQGGGYTF. The DNA for the CDR3 is TGTGCCAGCAGTTTCCGAGGACAGGGAGGAGGCTACACCTTC.

The chain recombines TRBV27 with TRBJ2-1, with 14 bases fitting TRBD2. V lost 9 bases and J lost 3; bases outside the gene matches: 10. Germline-derived CDR1 and CDR2 are MNHEY and SMNVEV (reference sequence). The length of the CDR3 is 17 residues. In nucleotides, the CDR3 is TGTGCCAGTCAGAGACTAGCGGGAGGGAATATCTACAATGAGCAGTTCTTC. It codes for CASQRLAGGNIYNEQFF.

This clone has just a few counts. The chain uses TRBV4-3 and TRBJ2-3; TRBD2 agrees at 7 bases. Germline V gives CDR1 LGHNA, CDR2 YSLEER. The CDR3 sequence is 15 residues long. V gave up 5 bases and J gave up 0 bases; unmatched junction bases: 5. Here the CDR3 reads CASSSRGGSTDTQYF. The CDR3 bases are TGCGCCAGCAGCTCTCGCGGGGGAAGCACAGATACGCAGTATTTT.

The chain has TRBV7-8 and TRBJ2-1; 12 bases map to TRBD2. Germline assignment: CDR1 SGHVS and CDR2 FQNEAQ. With 2 bases clipped from V and 7 bases from J, the junction kept 9 bases outside the gene matches. This CDR3 region has 17 residues. The CDR3 loop reads CASSLQPSGLAGNEQFF. The CDR3 nucleotides read TGTGCCAGCAGCTTACAACCCTCCGGACTAGCGGGGAATGAGCAGTTCTTC.

The rearrangement links TRBV7-9 to TRBJ2-1, with a possible D match to TRBD2 (5 bases). The germline V and J ends were trimmed by 1 base and 3 bases, with 7 bases remaining between them. The CDR3 extends over 14 amino acids. Germline V gives CDR1 SEHNR, CDR2 FQNEAQ (reference sequence). The CDR3 sequence: CASSLGGNYNEQFF. In DNA form, the CDR3 reads TGTGCCAGCAGCTTAGGAGGGAACTACAATGAGCAGTTCTTC.

In this sample, this clone turned up a few times. This chain links TRBV30 with TRBJ2-1, with D possibly being TRBD2 (7 bases). Trimming pared 4 bases from V and 8 bases from J, leaving 30 bases between. Per the germline V gene, CDR1 is GTSNPN and CDR2 is SVGIG (reference sequence). The CDR3 extends over 18 amino acids. DNA for the CDR3: TGTGCCTGGAACCGCGTACGGGGGGCGAGGGTTTCCGGCCATGAGCAGTTCTTC. This sequence encodes CAWNRVRGARVSGHEQFF.

This chain uses TRBV27 with TRBJ1-5, with 7 nucleotides matching TRBD1. The length of the CDR3 is 14 residues. Germline loops: CDR1 MNHEY, CDR2 SMNVEV (reference sequence). Germline trimming cut 6 bases from V and 7 bases from J; bases unmatched to any gene: 9. The CDR3 sequence: CASRPHRGEQPQHF. The CDR3 nucleotides are TGTGCCAGCAGACCTCACAGGGGAGAACAGCCCCAGCATTTT.

There are a few counts of this clone. The rearrangement joins TRBV7-3 to TRBJ2-3, with D tentatively TRBD2 (6 bases). CDR3 length: 15 residues. V lost 2 bases, J lost 2 bases, and 11 bases lay in between. Germline V lookup: CDR1 SGHTA, CDR2 FQGTGA. In nucleotides, the CDR3 is TGTGCCAGCAGCTTAGAAGGGACTTACACAGATACGCAGTATTTT. Protein sequence: CASSLEGTYTDTQYF.

The V gene is TRBV13, the J gene TRBJ2-3; 9 positions match TRBD1. V shed 5 bases and J 4 bases; nucleotides not matched to a gene: 4. CDR1 is PRHDT, CDR2 FYEKMQ, per germline (reference sequence). CDR3 length: 14 amino acids. CDR3 region: CASSQQGAADTQYF. The CDR3 nucleotides read TGTGCCAGCAGCCAACAGGGGGCGGCAGATACGCAGTATTTT. Complete variable domain (other parts from reference TRBV13 and TRBJ2-3): AAGVIQSPRHLIKEKRETATLKCYPIPRHDTVYWYQQGPGQDPQFLISFYEKMQSDKGSIPDRFSAQQFSDYHSELNMSSLELGDSALYFCASSQQGAADTQYFGPGTRLTVL.

This clone was observed a handful of times. The chain joins TRBV11-2 to TRBJ2-4, with 7 bases identical to TRBD1. Per germline, CDR1 SGHAT and CDR2 FQNNGV. This CDR3 spans 14 amino acids. After removal of 5 bases from V and 6 bases from J, the junction contained 7 bases not matched to a gene. The CDR3 DNA reads TGTGCCAGCAGCCCAAGGGGGCTCGGAAACATTCAGTACTTC. It codes for CASSPRGLGNIQYF.

This clone was observed a handful of times. The chain uses TRBV4-2 and TRBJ2-7, with 7 bases lining up with TRBD1. This CDR3 spans 15 amino acids. V lost 1 base to trimming and J lost 2 bases; unmatched junction nucleotides: 5. The germline V gene encodes CDR1 LGHNA and CDR2 YNFKEQ. The CDR3 bases are TGTGCCAGCAGCCAAGGACAGGGTAAAGCCTACGAGCAGTACTTC. The encoded protein is CASSQGQGKAYEQYF.

The chain recombines TRBV15 with TRBJ2-7; no firm D call. The CDR3 contains 15 residues. Trimming shortened V by 0 bases and J by 1 base, and 10 bases separated the two germline ends. Looked up from germline, CDR1 is LNHNV and CDR2 is YYDKDF (reference sequence). The chain's CDR3 is CATSRDLRQSYEQYF. CDR3 nucleotides: TGTGCCACCAGCAGAGATCTAAGGCAGTCCTACGAGCAGTACTTC. The complete variable domain, with remaining parts taken from reference TRBV15 and TRBJ2-7, reads DAMVIQNPRYQVTQFGKPVTLSCSQTLNHNVMYWYQQKSSQAPKLLFHYYDKDFNNEADTPDNFQSRRPNTSFCFLDIRSPGLGDTAMYLCATSRDLRQSYEQYFGPGTRLTVT.

The chain links TRBV7-6 to TRBJ2-1; D possibly corresponds to TRBD2 (6 bases). The ends were cut back, 5 bases at V and 5 bases at J, with 22 bases in the middle. Germline V gene data show CDR1 as SGHVS and CDR2 as FNYEAQ. This CDR3 contains 17 residues. CDR3 loop: CASSATSGTYKNNEQFF. The CDR3 DNA reads as TGTGCCAGCAGCGCGACTTCCGGGACTTACAAAAACAATGAGCAGTTCTTC.

The chain joins TRBV28 to TRBJ2-7, with a weak D call TRBD1 (6 bases). V was clipped by 3 bases and J by 9 bases, with 9 bases between them. This CDR3 spans 11 amino acids. In germline, CDR1 is MDHEN, CDR2 SYDVKM. This CDR3 reads CASSFQGMQYF. As DNA, the CDR3 is TGTGCCAGCAGTTTCCAGGGGATGCAGTACTTC. Drawing the rest from reference TRBV28 and TRBJ2-7, the complete variable domain is DVKVTQSSRYLVKRTGEKVFLECVQDMDHENMFWYRQDPGLGLRLIYFSYDVKMKEKGDIPEGYSVSREKKERFSLILESASTNQTSMYLCASSFQGMQYFGPGTRLTVT.

The chain recombines TRBV7-2 with TRBJ2-5; TRBD2 matches 9 bases. CDR1 is SGHTA and CDR2 is FQGNSA in the germline V gene. The junction had 8 bases not matched to a gene; V was cut back by 1 base and J by 2 bases. The CDR3 is made up of 17 amino acids. DNA of the CDR3: TGTGCCAGCAGCTTAGAACGGCTAGCGGGATGGCAAGAGACCCAGTACTTC. Its protein product is CASSLERLAGWQETQYF.

This clone came up a few times. V usage is TRBV7-9 and J usage is TRBJ1-5, with no clear D. Germline V gene lookup returns CDR1 SEHNR and CDR2 FQNEAQ (reference sequence). The CDR3 covers 13 residues. The germline V and J ends were trimmed by 0 bases and 7 bases, with 7 bases remaining between them. The CDR3 loop is CASSLALDQPQHF. For the CDR3, the DNA is TGTGCCAGCAGCTTAGCACTAGACCAGCCCCAGCATTTT.

This clone was counted only a few times. J is TRBJ2-1 and V is TRBV7-9; 9 bases align to TRBD2. In germline, CDR1 is SEHNR, CDR2 FQNEAQ (reference sequence). Trimming took 6 bases from V and 0 from J; bases not matched to a gene: 9. The CDR3 covers 17 residues. This CDR3 reads CASRPTKLAGSYNEQFF. The CDR3, as DNA: TGTGCCAGCAGACCGACCAAACTAGCGGGCTCCTACAATGAGCAGTTCTTC.

This chain joins TRBV5-1 and TRBJ2-7; TRBD1 matches 7 bases. In germline, CDR1 is SGHRS, CDR2 YFSETQ. Trimming removed 4 bases from V and 0 bases from J; junction bases left unmatched: 16. CDR3 size: 18 residues. In DNA form, the CDR3 reads TGCGCCAGCAGCCCGGGACAGCGAGTCGGGCGGATCTCCTACGAGCAGTACTTC. Translation: CASSPGQRVGRISYEQYF.

The gene calls are TRBV7-8 and TRBJ1-2; 12 nucleotides match TRBD1. Germline lookup yields CDR1 SGHVS and CDR2 FQNEAQ. The CDR3 is 17 amino acids. The ends lost 3 bases at V and 4 bases at J; junction bases unmatched: 9. CDR3 nucleotide sequence: TGTGCCAGCAGCTTGCCGGGACAGGGGGCCGTTGGCTATGGCTACACCTTC. It codes for CASSLPGQGAVGYGYTF.

This clone was detected a few times. The J gene is TRBJ1-6, the V gene TRBV7-2, with a tentative D call TRBD1 (6 bases). The germline gives CDR1 SGHTA, CDR2 FQGNSA. Trimming pared 5 bases from V and 0 bases from J, leaving 14 bases between. The CDR3 extends over 17 amino acids. The DNA of the CDR3 is TGTGCCAGCAGCCCCCGGACAGTGAGCTCCTATAATTCACCCCTCCACTTT. Translating gives CASSPRTVSSYNSPLHF.

The V and J genes are TRBV7-9 and TRBJ1-2; weak D call: TRBD1 (5 bases). This CDR3 comprises 12 residues. With 2 bases removed from V and 6 bases from J, the gap between germline ends came to 7 bases. In germline, CDR1 is SEHNR, CDR2 FQNEAQ (reference sequence). CDR3 loop: CASSLPGDGYTF. The CDR3, as DNA: TGTGCCAGCAGCTTACCGGGGGATGGCTACACCTTC.

This clone has just a few counts. The chain has TRBV7-3 and TRBJ2-7; D ambiguous. CDR3 size: 14 residues. Germline assignment: CDR1 SGHTA and CDR2 FQGTGA. Trimming took off 1 base at V and 2 bases at J, with 9 bases between the two ends. CDR3 loop: CASSLKWLTYEQYF. The CDR3 nucleotides read TGTGCCAGCAGCTTAAAATGGCTTACCTACGAGCAGTACTTC. Full variable domain (rest looked up from reference TRBV7-3 and TRBJ2-7): GAGVSQTPSNKVTEKGKYVELRCDPISGHTALYWYRQSLGQGPEFLIYFQGTGAADDSGLPNDRFFAVRPEGSVSTLKIQRTERGDSAVYLCASSLKWLTYEQYFGPGTRLTVT.